This TCR beta chain comes out of a study of response to subunit inactivated influenza vaccine. This CDR3 is built from 16 residues. The V gene's germline CDR1 is LGHNA and CDR2 YNFKEQ. Unmatched junction bases numbered 8, after V lost 3 bases and J lost 4 bases. Using its own MiXCR run on the RT-PCR reads, TCRdb lists one record per CDR3 protein. The table has hundreds of thousands of distinct CDR3 sequences, under 20% seen once. The TCR originated in a man aged 50-59 years who received an inactivated influenza vaccine. The chain joins TRBV4-2 to TRBJ2-3; 9 bases fit TRBD1. The input for sequencing was PBMCs from blood, taken 5 days after vaccination. The CDR3 bases are TGTGCCAGCAGCCACCCTACAGGGGGCAGGGCAGATACGCAGTATTTT. Its translation is CASSHPTGGRADTQYF.